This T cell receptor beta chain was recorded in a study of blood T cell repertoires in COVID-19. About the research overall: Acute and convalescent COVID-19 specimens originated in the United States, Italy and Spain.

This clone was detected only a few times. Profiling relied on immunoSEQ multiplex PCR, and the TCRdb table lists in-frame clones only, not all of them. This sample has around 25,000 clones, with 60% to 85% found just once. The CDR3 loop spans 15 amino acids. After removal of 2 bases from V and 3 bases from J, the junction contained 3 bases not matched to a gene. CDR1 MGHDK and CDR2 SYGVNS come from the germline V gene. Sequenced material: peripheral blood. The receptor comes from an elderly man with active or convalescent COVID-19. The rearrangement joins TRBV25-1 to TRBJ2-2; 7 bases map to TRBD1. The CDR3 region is CASSETGDYTGELFF. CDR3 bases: TGTGCCAGCAGTGAAACAGGGGATTACACCGGGGAGCTGTTTTTT. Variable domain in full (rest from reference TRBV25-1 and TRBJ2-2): EADIYQTPRYLVIGTGKKITLECSQTMGHDKMYWYQQDPGMELHLIHYSYGVNSTEKGDLSSESTVSRIRTEHFPLTLESARPSHTSQYLCASSETGDYTGELFFGEGSRLTVL.